A selection of T cell receptor beta chains follows, all from one sample in a study of cytomegalovirus exposure and HLA in healthy donors. Clones were read by immunoSEQ multiplex PCR, and TCRdb kept only the in-frame ones, dropping some. The sample comprises 150,000 to 200,000 clones, almost 85% of which are singletons, and 0.35% to 0.45% rests with the top ten. Sequencing was done on a sample of PBMCs. The origin of the receptors is a boy between 2 and 15 years old in good health and CMV-seronegative. Both conserved end residues are part of each CDR3. Fields, in order: J gene, clone size, CDR3 length, V gene, CDR3 protein. Clone size is stated in some rows and not others, as once, few, many or a class when expanded.

TRBJ2-7	NA	15	TRBV7-2	CASSSARGGRYEQYF
TRBJ1-5	once	14	TRBV7-6	CASSSRGFNQPQHF
TRBJ1-2	NA	12	TRBV29-1	CSVADNGYGYTF
TRBJ2-7	NA	12	TRBV29-1	CSVGTGDGEQYF
TRBJ2-3	NA	16	TRBV19	CASSGKWTGGTDTQYF
TRBJ1-2	NA	18	TRBV7-8	CASSLGGINRGLNYGYTF
TRBJ1-2	NA	15	TRBV11-2	CASSSPPGQGDGYTF
TRBJ2-2	NA	21	TRBV28	CASRPVVGTGTPGGNTGELFF
TRBJ2-7	NA	15	TRBV5-4	CASSLTSGSVYEQYF
TRBJ2-2	NA	15	TRBV7-6	CASSLGTDWTGELFF
NA	NA	13	TRBV2	CAGTSGRLDEQYF
TRBJ2-7	NA	15	TRBV18	CASSLRGQGTYEQYF
TRBJ2-1	once	15	TRBV5-1	CASSLGSSGSNEQFF
TRBJ2-7	NA	15	TRBV10-3	CAISIRLAENYEQYF
TRBJ2-5	NA	14	TRBV12-5	CASGTGILAGGQYF
TRBJ2-3	NA	14	TRBV9	CASTVELGTDTQYF
TRBJ2-7	NA	15	TRBV28	CASSFGQITPYEQYF
TRBJ1-5	NA	17	TRBV19	CASSILRDRGSNQPQHF
TRBJ2-3	NA	16	TRBV10-2	CASSGRGHLTTDTQYF
TRBJ1-2	NA	15	TRBV27	CASSRLDLIDYGYTF
TRBJ2-3	NA	17	TRBV4-2	CASSQEVGPPPADTQYF
TRBJ2-7	NA	14	TRBV2	CASSARDPTGEQYF
TRBJ2-1	NA	17	TRBV13	CASSPVEGSGENNEQFF
TRBJ2-7	NA	15	TRBV9	CASSVGRGVPYEQYF
TRBJ2-1	once	10	TRBV20-1	CSALGPGEFF
TRBJ2-7	NA	14	TRBV28	CASSSQGDPYEQYF
TRBJ2-1	NA	13	TRBV4-2	CASSQLREKEQFF
TRBJ1-2	once	17	TRBV5-1	CASSLALTGGKNYGYTF
TRBJ2-7	NA	13	TRBV6-6	CASSYIPSYEQYF
TRBJ2-3	NA	17	TRBV5-1	CASSNTIRGGITDTQYF
TRBJ2-1	NA	17	TRBV7-2	CASSLGSWQREVLEQFF
TRBJ1-1	NA	13	TRBV18	CASSPTGDTEAFF
TRBJ2-1	NA	13	TRBV27	CASSFASMGEQFF
TRBJ1-4	NA	14	TRBV5-1	CASSLGHSNEKLFF
TRBJ2-5	NA	15	TRBV6-1	CASSRRETSPETQYF
TRBJ2-5	NA	16	TRBV7-6	CASSLVLAGGQETQYF
TRBJ2-2	NA	16	TRBV5-5	CASSLVTGADTGELFF
TRBJ1-2	NA	13	TRBV19	CASSTSGNYGYTF
TRBJ2-5	NA	17	TRBV6-1	CASSDPPGLAGQETQYF
TRBJ2-5	NA	17	TRBV11-2	CASSFVGKLAGRQTQYF
TRBJ1-4	NA	16	TRBV7-9	CASSSTFRDTYEKLFF
TRBJ1-3	NA	14	TRBV7-2	CASSLGLLSGTIYF
TRBJ1-1	NA	13	TRBV2	CASSGQGNTEAFF
TRBJ2-7	once	13	TRBV2	CASSERGGYEQYF
TRBJ1-5	NA	16	TRBV19	CASSPDRGYGNQPQHF
TRBJ1-3	NA	16	TRBV4-2	CASSQSDRGLGNTIYF
TRBJ1-2	NA	15	TRBV6-5	CASRRGDRDMGSYTF